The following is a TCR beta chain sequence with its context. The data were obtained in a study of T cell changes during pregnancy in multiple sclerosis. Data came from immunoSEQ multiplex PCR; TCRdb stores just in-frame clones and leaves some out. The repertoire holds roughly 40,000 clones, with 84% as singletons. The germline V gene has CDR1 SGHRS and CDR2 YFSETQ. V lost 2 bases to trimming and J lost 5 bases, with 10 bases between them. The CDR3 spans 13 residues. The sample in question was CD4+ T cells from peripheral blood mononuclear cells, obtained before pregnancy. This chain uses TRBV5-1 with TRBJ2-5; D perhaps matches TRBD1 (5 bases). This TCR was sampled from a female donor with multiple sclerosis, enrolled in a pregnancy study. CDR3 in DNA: TGCGCCAGCAGCTTTCCGCAGGGCGAGACCCAGTACTTC. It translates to CASSFPQGETQYF.